These T cell receptor beta chains were read from a single sample in a study of PD-1 blockade in mismatch repair-deficient tumors. No antigen has been assigned to these receptors. Profiled with immunoSEQ multiplex PCR; TCRdb holds only in-frame clones, not every one. The sample carries about 8,700 clones, approximately 88% recorded once. Sequenced material: cells cultured in vitro, taken from a patient treated with pembrolizumab. All receptors come from an adult with mismatch repair-deficient cancer. CDR3s include the opening cysteine and the closing phenylalanine or tryptophan. A D gene is named only where the DNA matches it firmly. Not all rows give a size; the values are once, few, many and, for expanded clones, a class.

TRBV30	TRBJ2-7	.	TRBD1	CAWSVDRGWYEQYF	TGTGCCTGGAGTGTCGACAGGGGGTGGTACGAGCAGTACTTC
TRBV7-9	TRBJ2-1	.	TRBD2	CASSEGTNNEQFF	TGTGCCAGCAGCGAAGGGACTAACAATGAGCAGTTCTTC
TRBV2	TRBJ2-1	.	.	CASTLRAISYNEQFF	TGTGCCAGCACCCTACGAGCGATCTCCTACAATGAGCAGTTCTTC
TRBV11-2	TRBJ2-1	.	.	CASSYYNNEQFF	TGTGCCAGCAGCTACTATAACAATGAGCAGTTCTTC
TRBV9	TRBJ2-3	.	TRBD2	CASSVAAGGLYTQYF	TGTGCCAGCAGCGTAGCAGCGGGAGGGCTATATACGCAGTATTTT
TRBV2	TRBJ1-3	.	TRBD1	CASRRTGDNTIYF	TGTGCCAGCAGAAGGACAGGGGACAACACCATATATTTT
TRBV15	TRBJ1-1	.	.	CATSTHRISNTEAFF	TGTGCCACCAGCACCCACAGAATATCGAACACTGAAGCTTTCTTT
TRBV29-1	TRBJ2-3	.	.	CSVEVDRGVVDTQYF	TGCAGCGTTGAAGTAGACCGAGGAGTGGTAGATACGCAGTATTTT
TRBV7-2	TRBJ1-1	.	.	CASSLGWGGTEAFF	TGTGCCAGCAGCTTAGGGTGGGGAGGCACTGAAGCTTTCTTT
TRBV15	TRBJ2-5	.	.	CATSRDRTAQETQYF	TGTGCCACCAGCAGAGATCGGACAGCCCAAGAGACCCAGTACTTC
TRBV6-1	TRBJ1-5	.	TRBD1	CASISGGNQPQHF	TGTGCCAGCATTTCAGGGGGAAATCAGCCCCAGCATTTT
TRBV28	TRBJ2-2	.	.	CASSGWTANTGELFF	TGTGCCAGCAGTGGGTGGACGGCGAACACCGGGGAGCTGTTTTTT
TRBV14	TRBJ1-2	.	.	CASSQAIRGVYTF	TGTGCCAGCAGCCAAGCTATAAGAGGCGTCTACACCTTC
TRBV6-1	TRBJ2-7	.	TRBD2	CASSDYRLAGIYEQYF	TGTGCCAGCAGTGATTACCGACTAGCGGGAATTTACGAGCAGTACTTC
TRBV10-3	TRBJ2-7	.	TRBD2	CATREREAYEQYF	TGTGCCACCAGGGAGCGGGAGGCCTACGAGCAGTACTTC
TRBV2	TRBJ2-7	once	TRBD1	CASSEIGTGTEQYF	TGTGCCAGCAGTGAAATAGGGACAGGGACCGAGCAGTACTTC
TRBV5-1	TRBJ2-1	.	TRBD2	CASSLDPPSGAYNEQFF	TGCGCCAGCAGCTTAGACCCTCCTAGCGGGGCCTACAATGAGCAGTTCTTC
TRBV7-9	TRBJ1-5	.	.	CASSWDSNQPQHF	TGTGCCAGCAGCTGGGACAGCAATCAGCCCCAGCATTTT
TRBV28	TRBJ2-1	.	TRBD2	CASSPTPTRRAGDEQFF	TGTGCCAGCAGTCCAACCCCTACCCGGCGGGCGGGAGATGAGCAGTTCTTC
TRBV6-5	TRBJ1-1	.	TRBD1	CASSYSMGQGKKTFF	TGTGCCAGCAGTTACTCGATGGGACAGGGAAAAAAAACTTTCTTT
TRBV27	TRBJ1-5	.	.	CASSLYFQNSNQPQHF	TGTGCCAGCAGTTTATATTTCCAGAATAGCAATCAGCCCCAGCATTTT
TRBV27	TRBJ2-3	.	.	CASSRGTDTQYF	TGTGCCAGCAGTCGGGGCACAGATACGCAGTATTTT
TRBV21-1	TRBJ2-7	few	.	CASSKVRRAYEQYF	TGTGCCAGCAGCAAGGTTCGTCGGGCCTACGAGCAGTACTTC
TRBV6-1	TRBJ2-2	.	TRBD2	CASTGTSGAGELFF	TGTGCCAGCACCGGGACTAGCGGTGCCGGGGAGCTGTTTTTT
TRBV5-6	TRBJ1-6	.	.	CASSSRGSPYNSPLHF	TGTGCCAGCAGCTCACGAGGGAGCCCCTATAATTCACCCCTCCACTTT
TRBV29-1	TRBJ2-2	once	.	CSGHRDLGGELFF	TGCAGCGGCCACCGGGACCTGGGAGGGGAGCTGTTTTTT
TRBV5-1	TRBJ2-1	once	.	CASSFRTIGDEQFF	TGCGCCAGCAGCTTTAGGACTATCGGAGATGAGCAGTTCTTC
TRBV5-1	TRBJ2-1	.	.	CASSLNGDTYNEQFF	TGCGCCAGCAGCTTAAACGGGGATACCTACAATGAGCAGTTCTTC
TRBV4-1	TRBJ2-6	.	.	CASSQEHRDNVLTF	TGCGCCAGCAGCCAAGAACACAGGGACAACGTCCTGACTTTC
TRBV4-1	TRBJ2-7	.	.	CASSQGGTTEQYF	TGCGCCAGCAGCCAAGGTGGGACCACCGAGCAGTACTTC
TRBV12-1	TRBJ1-4	.	.	CASSFSRGGTNEKLFF	TGTGCCAGCAGCTTTAGTCGCGGAGGGACTAATGAAAAACTGTTTTTT
TRBV6-1	TRBJ2-7	.	TRBD1	CASRAPGQGAHEQYF	TGTGCCAGCAGGGCTCCGGGACAGGGTGCGCACGAGCAGTACTTC
TRBV28	TRBJ2-1	.	TRBD2	CASSFSGRGNEQFF	TGTGCCAGCAGTTTTAGCGGGAGGGGGAATGAGCAGTTCTTC